The source of this T cell receptor beta chain is a study of CD8 T cells in ankylosing spondylitis. This clonotype was seen repeatedly, ten times or more. Its target is unknown. The TCR beta libraries were generated through quantitative 5'-RACE incorporating molecular barcodes. MiXCR, applied by TCRdb to the 5' RACE reads, yields one record per CDR3 protein. The sample lists about 240,000 distinct CDR3 sequences; less than 9.5% were seen once. Trimming removed 1 base at V and 6 bases at J, with 11 bases between. Germline CDR1 DFQATT, CDR2 SNEGSKA (reference sequence). The CDR3 length is 13 residues. Whole-study results and caveats: Those disease-linked clones were CD8+; they were also relatively rare in peripheral blood. Characteristic, it appeared, of ankylosing spondylitis blood was a TCR beta motif of roughly eight highly homologous variants. Disease-associated clones were reportedly significantly overrepresented in matched ankylosing spondylitis synovial fluid.

V is TRBV20-1 and J is TRBJ2-3, with D possibly being TRBD2 (6 bases). The source material was blood, either unsorted or a sorted T cell fraction (not recorded which). The clonotype comes from a female donor with ankylosing spondylitis or in good health (not recorded which). The CDR3 here is CSARARDFDTQYF. In nucleotides, the CDR3 is TGCAGTGCTAGAGCCAGGGACTTCGATACGCAGTATTTT.